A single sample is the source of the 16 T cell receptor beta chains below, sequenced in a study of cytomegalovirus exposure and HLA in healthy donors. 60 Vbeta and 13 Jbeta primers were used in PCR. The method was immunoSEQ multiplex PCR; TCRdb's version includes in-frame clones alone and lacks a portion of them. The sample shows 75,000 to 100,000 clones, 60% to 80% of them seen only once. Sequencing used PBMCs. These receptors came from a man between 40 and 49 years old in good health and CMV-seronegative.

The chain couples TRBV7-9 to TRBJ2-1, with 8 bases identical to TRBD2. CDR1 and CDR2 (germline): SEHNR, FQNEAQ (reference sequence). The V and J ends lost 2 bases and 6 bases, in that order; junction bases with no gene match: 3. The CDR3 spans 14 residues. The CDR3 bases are TGTGCCAGCAGCTTAAGCGGGAGAATCAATGAGCAGTTCTTC. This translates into CASSLSGRINEQFF.

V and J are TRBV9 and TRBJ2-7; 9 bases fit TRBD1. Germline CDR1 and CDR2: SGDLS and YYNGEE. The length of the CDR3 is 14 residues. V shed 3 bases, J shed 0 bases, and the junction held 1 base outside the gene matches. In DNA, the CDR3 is TGTGCCAGCAGCGGGACAGGGGTCTCCTACGAGCAGTACTTC. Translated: CASSGTGVSYEQYF.

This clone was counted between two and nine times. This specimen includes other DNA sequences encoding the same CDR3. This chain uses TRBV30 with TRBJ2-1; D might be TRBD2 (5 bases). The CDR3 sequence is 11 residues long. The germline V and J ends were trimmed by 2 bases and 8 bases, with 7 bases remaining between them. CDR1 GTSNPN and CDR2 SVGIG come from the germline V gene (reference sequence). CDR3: CAWSPRDEQFF. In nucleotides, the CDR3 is TGTGCCTGGAGTCCGAGGGATGAGCAGTTCTTC.

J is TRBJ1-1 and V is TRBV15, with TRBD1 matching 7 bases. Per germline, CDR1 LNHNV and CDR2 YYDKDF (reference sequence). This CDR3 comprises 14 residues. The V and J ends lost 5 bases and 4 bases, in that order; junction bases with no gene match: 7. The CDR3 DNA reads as TGTGCCACCAGCCCTAAACAGGGGTCCACTGAAGCTTTCTTT. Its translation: CATSPKQGSTEAFF.

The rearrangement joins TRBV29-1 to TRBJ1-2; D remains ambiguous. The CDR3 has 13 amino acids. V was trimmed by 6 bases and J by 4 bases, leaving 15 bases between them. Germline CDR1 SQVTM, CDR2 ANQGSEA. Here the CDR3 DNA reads TGCAGCGTCCCTTCCGGGGTCGGCTATGGCTACACCTTC. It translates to CSVPSGVGYGYTF.

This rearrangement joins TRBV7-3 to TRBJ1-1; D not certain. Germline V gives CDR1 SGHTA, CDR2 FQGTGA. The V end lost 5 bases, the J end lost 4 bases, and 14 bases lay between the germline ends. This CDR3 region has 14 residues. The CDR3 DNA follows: TGTGCCAGCAGCACCCAAGACTCGGGCACTGAAGCTTTCTTT. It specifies CASSTQDSGTEAFF. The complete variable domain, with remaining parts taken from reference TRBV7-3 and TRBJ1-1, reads GAGVSQTPSNKVTEKGKYVELRCDPISGHTALYWYRQSLGQGPEFLIYFQGTGAADDSGLPNDRFFAVRPEGSVSTLKIQRTERGDSAVYLCASSTQDSGTEAFFGQGTRLTVV.

The CDR3 DNA follows: TGTGCCTGGAGTGTAGGGCAGGCCGCGGGAGTCTGGTACCAAGAGACCCAGTACTTC. It specifies CAWSVGQAAGVWYQETQYF. The chain combines TRBV30 with TRBJ2-5; 7 nucleotides line up with TRBD2. V was pared by 0 bases and J by 0 bases, with 16 bases of the junction left unmatched. Per the germline V gene, CDR1 is GTSNPN and CDR2 is SVGIG (reference sequence). The CDR3 totals 19 residues.

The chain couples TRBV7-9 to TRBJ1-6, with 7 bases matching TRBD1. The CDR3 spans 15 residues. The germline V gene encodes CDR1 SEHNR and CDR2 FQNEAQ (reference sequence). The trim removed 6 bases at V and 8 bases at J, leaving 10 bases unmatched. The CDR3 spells CASSSGQKADSPLHF. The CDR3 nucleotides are TGTGCCAGCAGTTCGGGACAGAAAGCGGATTCACCCCTCCACTTT.

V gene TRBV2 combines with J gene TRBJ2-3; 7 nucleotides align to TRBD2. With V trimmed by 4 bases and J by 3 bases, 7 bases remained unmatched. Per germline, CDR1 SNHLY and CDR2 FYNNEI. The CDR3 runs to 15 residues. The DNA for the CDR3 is TGTGCCAGCAGTGCTGGCGGGAGTCAAACAGATACGCAGTATTTT. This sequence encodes CASSAGGSQTDTQYF.

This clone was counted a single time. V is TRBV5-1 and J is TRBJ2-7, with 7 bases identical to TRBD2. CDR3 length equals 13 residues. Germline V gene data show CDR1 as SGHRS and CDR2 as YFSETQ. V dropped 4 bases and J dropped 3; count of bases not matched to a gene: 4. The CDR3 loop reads CASSREVNYEQYF. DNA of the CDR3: TGCGCCAGCAGCCGGGAGGTCAACTACGAGCAGTACTTC.

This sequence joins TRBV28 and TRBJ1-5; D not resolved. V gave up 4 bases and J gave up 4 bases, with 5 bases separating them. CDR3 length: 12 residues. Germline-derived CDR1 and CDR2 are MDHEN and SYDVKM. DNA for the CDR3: TGTGCCAGCAGTTCCCCTAATCAGCCCCAGCATTTT. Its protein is CASSSPNQPQHF. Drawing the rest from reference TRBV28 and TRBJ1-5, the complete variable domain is DVKVTQSSRYLVKRTGEKVFLECVQDMDHENMFWYRQDPGLGLRLIYFSYDVKMKEKGDIPEGYSVSREKKERFSLILESASTNQTSMYLCASSSPNQPQHFGDGTRLSIL.

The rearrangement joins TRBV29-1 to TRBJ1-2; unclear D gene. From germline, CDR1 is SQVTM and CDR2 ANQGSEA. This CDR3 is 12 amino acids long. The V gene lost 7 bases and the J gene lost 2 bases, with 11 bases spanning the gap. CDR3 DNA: TGCAGCGGGGGAGGTCCGAACTATGGCTACACCTTC. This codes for CSGGGPNYGYTF.

DNA of the CDR3: TGCAGTGTAGGGGGTGCGGACAGGGTCGGCTACACCTTC. Translating gives CSVGGADRVGYTF. The chain is built from TRBV29-1 and TRBJ1-2; 8 bases align to TRBD1. Per the germline V gene, CDR1 is SQVTM and CDR2 is ANQGSEA. The CDR3 runs to 13 residues.

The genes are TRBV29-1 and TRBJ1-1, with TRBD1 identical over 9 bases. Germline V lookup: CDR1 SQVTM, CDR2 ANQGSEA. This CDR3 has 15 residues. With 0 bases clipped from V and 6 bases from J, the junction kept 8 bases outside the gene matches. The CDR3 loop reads CSVEDQDRGRAEAFF. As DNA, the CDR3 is TGCAGCGTTGAAGATCAGGACAGGGGAAGGGCTGAAGCTTTCTTT.

CDR3 bases: TGTGCCAGCAGCCCCGGGGGAGAGACCCAGTACTTC. It codes for CASSPGGETQYF. This chain connects TRBV9 to TRBJ2-5, with a possible D match to TRBD2 (6 bases). Germline CDR1 is SGDLS and CDR2 is YYNGEE. The CDR3 runs 12 residues. Between the trimmed V and J ends, which lost 4 bases and 4 bases, there was a span of 8 bases.

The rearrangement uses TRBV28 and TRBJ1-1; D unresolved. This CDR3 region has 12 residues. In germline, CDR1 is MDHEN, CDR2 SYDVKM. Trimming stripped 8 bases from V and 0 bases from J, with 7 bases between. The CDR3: CASQYMNTEAFF. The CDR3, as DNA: TGTGCCAGCCAGTACATGAACACTGAAGCTTTCTTT.